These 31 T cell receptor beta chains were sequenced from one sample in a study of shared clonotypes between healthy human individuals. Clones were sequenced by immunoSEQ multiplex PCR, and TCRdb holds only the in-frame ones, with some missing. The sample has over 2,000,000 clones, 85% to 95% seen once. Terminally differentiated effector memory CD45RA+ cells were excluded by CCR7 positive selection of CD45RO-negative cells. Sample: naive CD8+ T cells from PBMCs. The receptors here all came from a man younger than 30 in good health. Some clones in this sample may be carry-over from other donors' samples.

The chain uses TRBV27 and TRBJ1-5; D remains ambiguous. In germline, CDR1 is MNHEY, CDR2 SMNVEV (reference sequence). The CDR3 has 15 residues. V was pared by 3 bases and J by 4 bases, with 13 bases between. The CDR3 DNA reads TGTGCCAGCAGTTTTTCAGGCCCCATGAATCAGCCCCAGCATTTT. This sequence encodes CASSFSGPMNQPQHF.

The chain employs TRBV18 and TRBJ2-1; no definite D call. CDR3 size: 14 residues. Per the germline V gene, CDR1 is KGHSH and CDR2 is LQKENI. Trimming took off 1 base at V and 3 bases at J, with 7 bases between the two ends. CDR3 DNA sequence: TGTGCCAGCTCACCACTGGACGGCTACAATGAGCAGTTCTTC. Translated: CASSPLDGYNEQFF.

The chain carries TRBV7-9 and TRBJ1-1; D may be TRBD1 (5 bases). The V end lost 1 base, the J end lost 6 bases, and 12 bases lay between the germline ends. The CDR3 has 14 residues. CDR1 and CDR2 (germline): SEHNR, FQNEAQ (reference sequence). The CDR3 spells CASSLEFRGSEAFF. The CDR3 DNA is TGTGCCAGCAGCTTAGAATTTAGGGGCTCTGAAGCTTTCTTT. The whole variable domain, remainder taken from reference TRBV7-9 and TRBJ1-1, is DTGVSQNPRHKITKRGQNVTFRCDPISEHNRLYWYRQTLGQGPEFLTYFQNEAQLEKSRLLSDRFSAERPKGSFSTLEIQRTEQGDSAMYLCASSLEFRGSEAFFGQGTRLTVV.

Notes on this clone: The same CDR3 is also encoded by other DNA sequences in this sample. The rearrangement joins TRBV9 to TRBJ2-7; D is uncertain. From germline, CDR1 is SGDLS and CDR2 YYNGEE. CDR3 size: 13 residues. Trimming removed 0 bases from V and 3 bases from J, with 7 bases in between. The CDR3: CASSVGDSYEQYF. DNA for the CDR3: TGTGCCAGCAGCGTAGGGGATAGCTACGAGCAGTACTTC. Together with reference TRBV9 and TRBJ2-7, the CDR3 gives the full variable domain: DSGVTQTPKHLITATGQRVTLRCSPRSGDLSVYWYQQSLDQGLQFLIQYYNGEERAKGNILERFSAQQFPDLHSELNLSSLELGDSALYFCASSVGDSYEQYFGPGTRLTVT.

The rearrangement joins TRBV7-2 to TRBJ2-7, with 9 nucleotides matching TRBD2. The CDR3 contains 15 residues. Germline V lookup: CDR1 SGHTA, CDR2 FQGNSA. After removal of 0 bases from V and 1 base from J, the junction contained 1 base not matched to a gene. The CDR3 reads CASSLASGGSYEQYF. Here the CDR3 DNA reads TGTGCCAGCAGCTTAGCGAGCGGGGGGTCCTACGAGCAGTACTTC. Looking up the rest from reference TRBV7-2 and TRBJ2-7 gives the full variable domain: GAGVSQSPSNKVTEKGKDVELRCDPISGHTALYWYRQSLGQGLEFLIYFQGNSAPDKSGLPSDRFSAERTGGSVSTLTIQRTQQEDSAVYLCASSLASGGSYEQYFGPGTRLTVT.

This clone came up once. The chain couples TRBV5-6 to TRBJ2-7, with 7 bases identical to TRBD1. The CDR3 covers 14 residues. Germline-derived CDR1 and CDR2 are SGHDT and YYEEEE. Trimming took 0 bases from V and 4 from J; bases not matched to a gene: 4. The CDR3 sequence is CASSLVAGGYEQYF. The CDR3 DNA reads TGTGCCAGCAGCTTGGTAGCAGGGGGATACGAGCAGTACTTC.

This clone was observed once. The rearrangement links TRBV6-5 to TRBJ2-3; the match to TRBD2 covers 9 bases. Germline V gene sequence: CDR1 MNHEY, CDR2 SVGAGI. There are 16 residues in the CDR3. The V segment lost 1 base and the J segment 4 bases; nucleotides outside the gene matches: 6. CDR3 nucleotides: TGTGCCAGCAGTTACTTTAGGGCGGGAGGGGCAGATACGCAGTATTTT. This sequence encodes CASSYFRAGGADTQYF.

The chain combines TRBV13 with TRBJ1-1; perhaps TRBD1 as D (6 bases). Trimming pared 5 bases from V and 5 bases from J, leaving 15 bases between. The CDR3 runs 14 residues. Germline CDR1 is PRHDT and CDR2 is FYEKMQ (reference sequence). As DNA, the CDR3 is TGTGCCAGCAGCAGGGGGGGAAAAAGGACTGAAGCTTTCTTT. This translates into CASSRGGKRTEAFF.

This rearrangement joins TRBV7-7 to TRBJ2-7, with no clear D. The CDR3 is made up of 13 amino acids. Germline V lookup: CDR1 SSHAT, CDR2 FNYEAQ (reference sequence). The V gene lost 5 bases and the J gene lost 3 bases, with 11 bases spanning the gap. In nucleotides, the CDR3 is TGTGCCAGCAGCCTCTCGCTCGACTACGAGCAGTACTTC. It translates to CASSLSLDYEQYF.

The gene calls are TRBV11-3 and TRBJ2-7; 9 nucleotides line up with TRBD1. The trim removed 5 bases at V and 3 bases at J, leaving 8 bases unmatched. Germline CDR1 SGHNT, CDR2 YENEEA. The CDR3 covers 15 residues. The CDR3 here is CASSGTGQGDYEQYF. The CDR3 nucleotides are TGTGCCAGCAGCGGCACGGGACAGGGAGACTACGAGCAGTACTTC. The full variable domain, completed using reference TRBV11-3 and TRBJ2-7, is EAGVVQSPRYKIIEKKQPVAFWCNPISGHNTLYWYLQNLGQGPELLIRYENEEAVDDSQLPKDRFSAERLKGVDSTLKIQPAELGDSAVYLCASSGTGQGDYEQYFGPGTRLTVT.

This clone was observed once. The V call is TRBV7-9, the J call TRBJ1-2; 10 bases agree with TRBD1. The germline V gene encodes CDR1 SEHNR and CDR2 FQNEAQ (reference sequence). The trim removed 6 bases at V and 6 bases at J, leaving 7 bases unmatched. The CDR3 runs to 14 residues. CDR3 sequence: CASSWGGTGDGYTF. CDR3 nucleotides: TGTGCCAGCAGTTGGGGTGGGACAGGGGATGGCTACACCTTC.

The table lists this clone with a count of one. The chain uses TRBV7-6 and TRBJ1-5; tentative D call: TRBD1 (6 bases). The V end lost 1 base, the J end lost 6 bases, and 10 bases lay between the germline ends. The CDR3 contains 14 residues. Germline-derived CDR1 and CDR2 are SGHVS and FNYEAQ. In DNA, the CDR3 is TGTGCCAGCAGCTTAGAGGGGGGGGGTCAGCCCCAGCATTTT. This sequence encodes CASSLEGGGQPQHF.

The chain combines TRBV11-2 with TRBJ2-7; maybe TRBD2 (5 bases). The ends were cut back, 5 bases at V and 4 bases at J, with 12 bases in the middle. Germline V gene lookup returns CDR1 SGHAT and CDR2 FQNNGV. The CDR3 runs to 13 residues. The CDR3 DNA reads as TGTGCCAGCAGCCTCCGGACTTATTACGAGCAGTACTTC. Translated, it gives CASSLRTYYEQYF.

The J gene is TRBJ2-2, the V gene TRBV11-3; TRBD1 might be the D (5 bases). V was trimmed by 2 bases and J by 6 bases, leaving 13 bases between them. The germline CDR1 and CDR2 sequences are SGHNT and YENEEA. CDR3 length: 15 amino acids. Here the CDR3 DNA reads TGTGCCAGCAGCTTAAGGCAGGGTGGTTCCGGGGAGCTGTTTTTT. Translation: CASSLRQGGSGELFF.

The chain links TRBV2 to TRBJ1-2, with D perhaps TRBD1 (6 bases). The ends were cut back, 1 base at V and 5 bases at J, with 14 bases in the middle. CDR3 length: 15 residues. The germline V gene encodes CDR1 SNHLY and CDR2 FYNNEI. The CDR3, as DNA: TGTGCCAGCAGTGAAGGGAAGGGGCAGGGGTATGGCTACACCTTC. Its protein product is CASSEGKGQGYGYTF.

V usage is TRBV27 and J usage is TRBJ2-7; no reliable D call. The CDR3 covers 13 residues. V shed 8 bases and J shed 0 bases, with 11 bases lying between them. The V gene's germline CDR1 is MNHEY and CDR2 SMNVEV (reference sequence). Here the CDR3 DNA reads TGTGCCAGCCAATTGCGGAGCTCCTACGAGCAGTACTTC. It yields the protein CASQLRSSYEQYF.

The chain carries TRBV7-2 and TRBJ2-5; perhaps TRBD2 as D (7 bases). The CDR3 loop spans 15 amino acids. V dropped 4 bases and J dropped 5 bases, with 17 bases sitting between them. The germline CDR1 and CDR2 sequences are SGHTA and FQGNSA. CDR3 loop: CASSYPSTGGETQYF. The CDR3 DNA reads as TGTGCCAGCAGCTACCCGTCAACGGGGGGCGAGACCCAGTACTTC.

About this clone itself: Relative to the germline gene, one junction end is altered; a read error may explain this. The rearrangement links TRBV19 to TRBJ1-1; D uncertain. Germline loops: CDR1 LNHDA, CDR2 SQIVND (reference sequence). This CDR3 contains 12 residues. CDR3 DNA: TGCTCCACGGCAGGACCGAACACTGAAGCTTTCTTT. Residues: CSTAGPNTEAFF.

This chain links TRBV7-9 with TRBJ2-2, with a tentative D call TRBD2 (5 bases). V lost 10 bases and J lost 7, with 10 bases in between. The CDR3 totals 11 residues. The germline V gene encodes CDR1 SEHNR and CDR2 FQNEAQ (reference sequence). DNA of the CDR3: TGTGCCACCGTCCGGGGCGGGGAGCTGTTTTTT. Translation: CATVRGGELFF.

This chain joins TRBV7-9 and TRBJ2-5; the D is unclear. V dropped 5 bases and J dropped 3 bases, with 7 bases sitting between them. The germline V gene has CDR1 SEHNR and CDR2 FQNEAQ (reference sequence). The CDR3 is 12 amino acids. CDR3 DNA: TGTGCCAGCAGCCGTGGGAAAGAGACCCAGTACTTC. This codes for CASSRGKETQYF.

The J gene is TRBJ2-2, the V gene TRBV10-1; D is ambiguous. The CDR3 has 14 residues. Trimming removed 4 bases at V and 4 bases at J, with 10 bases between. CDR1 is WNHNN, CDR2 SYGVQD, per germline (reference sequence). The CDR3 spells CASSAIPGTGELFF. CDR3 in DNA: TGCGCCAGCAGTGCCATCCCGGGCACCGGGGAGCTGTTTTTT.

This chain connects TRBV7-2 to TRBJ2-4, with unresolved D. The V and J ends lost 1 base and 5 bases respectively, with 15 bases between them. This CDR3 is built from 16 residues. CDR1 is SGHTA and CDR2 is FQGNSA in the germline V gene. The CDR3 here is CASSLVASSRENIQYF. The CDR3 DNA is TGTGCCAGCAGCTTAGTCGCGTCATCCCGGGAAAACATTCAGTACTTC. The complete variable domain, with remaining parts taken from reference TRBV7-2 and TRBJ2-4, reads GAGVSQSPSNKVTEKGKDVELRCDPISGHTALYWYRQSLGQGLEFLIYFQGNSAPDKSGLPSDRFSAERTGGSVSTLTIQRTQQEDSAVYLCASSLVASSRENIQYFGAGTRLSVL.

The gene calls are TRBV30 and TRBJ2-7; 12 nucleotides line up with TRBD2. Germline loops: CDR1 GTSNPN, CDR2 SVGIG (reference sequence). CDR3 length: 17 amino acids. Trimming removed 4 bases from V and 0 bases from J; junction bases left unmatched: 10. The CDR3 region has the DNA TGTGCCTGGAAGATTGGACTAGCGGGATTCAACTCCTACGAGCAGTACTTC. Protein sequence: CAWKIGLAGFNSYEQYF.

Here the CDR3 reads CASSLEGWGTEGDNEQFF. In DNA form, the CDR3 reads TGTGCCAGCAGCTTAGAGGGTTGGGGGACCGAAGGGGACAATGAGCAGTTCTTC. V usage is TRBV7-2 and J usage is TRBJ2-1; the D call may be TRBD1 or TRBD2 (5 bases each). V was clipped by 1 base and J by 5 bases, with 21 bases between them. There are 18 residues in the CDR3. Germline values: CDR1 SGHTA, CDR2 FQGNSA. Complete variable domain (other parts from reference TRBV7-2 and TRBJ2-1): GAGVSQSPSNKVTEKGKDVELRCDPISGHTALYWYRQSLGQGLEFLIYFQGNSAPDKSGLPSDRFSAERTGGSVSTLTIQRTQQEDSAVYLCASSLEGWGTEGDNEQFFGPGTRLTVL.

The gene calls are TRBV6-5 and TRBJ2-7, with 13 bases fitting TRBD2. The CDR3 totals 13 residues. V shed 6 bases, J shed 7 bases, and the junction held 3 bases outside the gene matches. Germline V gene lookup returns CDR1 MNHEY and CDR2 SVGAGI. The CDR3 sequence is CASRGLAGDEQYF. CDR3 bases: TGTGCCAGCAGAGGACTAGCGGGAGATGAGCAGTACTTC.

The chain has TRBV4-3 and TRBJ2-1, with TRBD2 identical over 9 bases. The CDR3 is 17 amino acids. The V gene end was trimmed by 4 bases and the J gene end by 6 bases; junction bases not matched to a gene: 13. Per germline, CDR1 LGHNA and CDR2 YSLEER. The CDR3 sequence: CASSLGVVREGLNEQFF. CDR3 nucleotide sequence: TGCGCCAGCAGCCTGGGGGTTGTGCGGGAGGGCCTCAATGAGCAGTTCTTC.

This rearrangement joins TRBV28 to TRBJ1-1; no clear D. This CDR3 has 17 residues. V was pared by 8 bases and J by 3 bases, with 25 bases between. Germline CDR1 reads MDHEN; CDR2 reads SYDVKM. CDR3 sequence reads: CASPQSTPAIVHTEAFF. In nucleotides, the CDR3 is TGTGCCAGCCCCCAGAGCACTCCGGCAATAGTCCACACTGAAGCTTTCTTT.

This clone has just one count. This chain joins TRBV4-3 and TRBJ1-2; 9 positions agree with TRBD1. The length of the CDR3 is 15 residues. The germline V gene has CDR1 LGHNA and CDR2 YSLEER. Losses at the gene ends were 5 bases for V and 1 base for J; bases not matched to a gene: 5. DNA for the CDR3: TGCGCCAGCAGCGAGGACAGGGGCTTTAACTATGGCTACACCTTC. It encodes CASSEDRGFNYGYTF.

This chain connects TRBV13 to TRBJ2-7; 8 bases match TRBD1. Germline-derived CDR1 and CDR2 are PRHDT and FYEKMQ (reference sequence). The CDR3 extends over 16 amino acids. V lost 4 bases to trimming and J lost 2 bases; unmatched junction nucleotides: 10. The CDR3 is CASSSTRTGRPYEQYF. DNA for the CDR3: TGTGCCAGCAGCTCGACCCGGACAGGGAGGCCCTACGAGCAGTACTTC.

CDR3 residues: CASSLGPGLEYGYTF. For the CDR3, the DNA is TGTGCCAGCAGCTTAGGTCCAGGGCTGGAGTATGGCTACACCTTC. The rearrangement uses TRBV11-2 and TRBJ1-2; possible D gene TRBD1, 5 bases. The ends were cut back, 1 base at V and 5 bases at J, with 14 bases in the middle. This CDR3 has 15 amino acids. Germline V gene data show CDR1 as SGHAT and CDR2 as FQNNGV.

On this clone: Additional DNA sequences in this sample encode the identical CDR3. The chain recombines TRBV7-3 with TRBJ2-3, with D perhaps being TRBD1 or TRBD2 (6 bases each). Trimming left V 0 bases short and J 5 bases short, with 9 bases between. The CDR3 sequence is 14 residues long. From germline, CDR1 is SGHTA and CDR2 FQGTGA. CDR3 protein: CASSLTGGRDTQYF. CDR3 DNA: TGTGCCAGCAGCTTAACTGGGGGGCGAGATACGCAGTATTTT.